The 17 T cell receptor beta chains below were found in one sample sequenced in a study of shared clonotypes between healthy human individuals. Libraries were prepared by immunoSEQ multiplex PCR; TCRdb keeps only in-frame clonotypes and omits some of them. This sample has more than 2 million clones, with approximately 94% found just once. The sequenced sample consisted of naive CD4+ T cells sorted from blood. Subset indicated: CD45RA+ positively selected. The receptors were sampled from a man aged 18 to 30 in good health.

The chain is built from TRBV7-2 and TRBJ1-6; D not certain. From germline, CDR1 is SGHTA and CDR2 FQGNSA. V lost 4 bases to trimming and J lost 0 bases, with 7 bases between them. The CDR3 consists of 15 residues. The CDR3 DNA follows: TGTGCCAGCAGCTCAGAGAGCTCCTATAATTCACCCCTCCACTTT. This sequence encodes CASSSESSYNSPLHF. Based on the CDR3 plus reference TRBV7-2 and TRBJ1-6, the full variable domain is GAGVSQSPSNKVTEKGKDVELRCDPISGHTALYWYRQSLGQGLEFLIYFQGNSAPDKSGLPSDRFSAERTGGSVSTLTIQRTQQEDSAVYLCASSSESSYNSPLHFGNGTRLTVT.

CDR3 sequence (DNA): TGTGCCAGCAGCATCCCCGAGGGCGCCCCCGGAGCAGGTGAGCAGTTCTTC. This gives the protein CASSIPEGAPGAGEQFF. V and J are TRBV28 and TRBJ2-1, with D perhaps matching TRBD2 (5 bases). Germline V CDR1 and CDR2: MDHEN, SYDVKM. V lost 6 bases and J 9 bases, leaving 27 bases between the germline ends. The CDR3 is 17 amino acids.

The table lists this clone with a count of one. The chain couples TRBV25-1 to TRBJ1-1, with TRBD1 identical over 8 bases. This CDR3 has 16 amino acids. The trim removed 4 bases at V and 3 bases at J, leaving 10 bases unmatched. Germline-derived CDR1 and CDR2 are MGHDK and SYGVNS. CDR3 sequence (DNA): TGTGCCAGCAGTGCCACACCCGGACAGGGTGACACTGAAGCTTTCTTT. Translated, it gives CASSATPGQGDTEAFF. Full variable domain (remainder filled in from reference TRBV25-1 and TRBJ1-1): EADIYQTPRYLVIGTGKKITLECSQTMGHDKMYWYQQDPGMELHLIHYSYGVNSTEKGDLSSESTVSRIRTEHFPLTLESARPSHTSQYLCASSATPGQGDTEAFFGQGTRLTVV.

The CDR3 DNA is TGTGCCAGCAGCTCAACTCGGCCACCCCTCCACTTT. Its translation is CASSSTRPPLHF. The rearrangement links TRBV7-2 to TRBJ1-6, with D uncertain. The CDR3 loop spans 12 amino acids. Germline V CDR1 and CDR2: SGHTA, FQGNSA. V lost 4 bases and J lost 11, with 9 bases in between.

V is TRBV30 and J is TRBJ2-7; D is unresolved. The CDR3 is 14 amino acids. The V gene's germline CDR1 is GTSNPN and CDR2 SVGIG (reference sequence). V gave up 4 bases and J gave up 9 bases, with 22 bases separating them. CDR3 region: CAWTPGVARVGQYF. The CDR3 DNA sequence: TGTGCCTGGACTCCCGGAGTGGCGAGAGTCGGGCAGTACTTC.

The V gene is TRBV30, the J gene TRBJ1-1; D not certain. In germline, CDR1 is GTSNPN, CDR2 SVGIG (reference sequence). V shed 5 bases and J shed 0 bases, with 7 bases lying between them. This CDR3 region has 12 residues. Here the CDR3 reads CAWQAMNTEAFF. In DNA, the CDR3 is TGTGCCTGGCAGGCGATGAACACTGAAGCTTTCTTT.

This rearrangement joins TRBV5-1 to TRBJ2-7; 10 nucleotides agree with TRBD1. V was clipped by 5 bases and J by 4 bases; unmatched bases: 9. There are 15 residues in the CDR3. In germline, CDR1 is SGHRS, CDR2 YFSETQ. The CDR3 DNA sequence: TGCGCCAGCAGAGCCATGGGACAGGGGATGTACGAGCAGTACTTC. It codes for CASRAMGQGMYEQYF.

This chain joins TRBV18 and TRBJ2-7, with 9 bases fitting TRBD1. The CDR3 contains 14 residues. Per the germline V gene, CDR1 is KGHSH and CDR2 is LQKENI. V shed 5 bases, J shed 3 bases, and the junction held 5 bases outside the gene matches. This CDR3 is CASSTGQGYYEQYF. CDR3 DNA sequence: TGTGCCAGCTCAACGGGACAGGGTTACTACGAGCAGTACTTC.

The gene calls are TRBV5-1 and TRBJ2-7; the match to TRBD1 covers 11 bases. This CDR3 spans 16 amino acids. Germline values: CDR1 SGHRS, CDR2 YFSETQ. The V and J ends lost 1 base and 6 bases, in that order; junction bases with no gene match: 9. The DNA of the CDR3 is TGCGCCAGCAGCTTGTATCAAGGACAGGGGGCAGGCGAGCAGTACTTC. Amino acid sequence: CASSLYQGQGAGEQYF. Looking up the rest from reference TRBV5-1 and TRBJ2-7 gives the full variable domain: KAGVTQTPRYLIKTRGQQVTLSCSPISGHRSVSWYQQTPGQGLQFLFEYFSETQRNKGNFPGRFSGRQFSNSRSEMNVSTLELGDSALYLCASSLYQGQGAGEQYFGPGTRLTVT.

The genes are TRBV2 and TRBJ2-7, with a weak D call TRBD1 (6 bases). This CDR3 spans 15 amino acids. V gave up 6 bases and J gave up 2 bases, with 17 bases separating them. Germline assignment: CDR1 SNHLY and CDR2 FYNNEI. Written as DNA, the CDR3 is TGTGCCAGCAGCGTTTTCTTGGGACAAACCTACGAGCAGTACTTC. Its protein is CASSVFLGQTYEQYF.

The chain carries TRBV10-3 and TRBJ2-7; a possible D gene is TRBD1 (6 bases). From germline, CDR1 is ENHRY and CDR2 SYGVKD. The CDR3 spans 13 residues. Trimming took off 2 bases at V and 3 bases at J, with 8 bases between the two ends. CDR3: CAISETQGYEQYF. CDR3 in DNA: TGTGCCATCAGTGAGACACAGGGCTACGAGCAGTACTTC.

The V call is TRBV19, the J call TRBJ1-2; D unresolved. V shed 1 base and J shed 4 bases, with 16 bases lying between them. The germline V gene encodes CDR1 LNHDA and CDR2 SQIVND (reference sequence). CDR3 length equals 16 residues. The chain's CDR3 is CASSIGDSMGIYGYTF. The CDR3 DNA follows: TGTGCCAGTAGTATAGGAGATTCGATGGGCATCTATGGCTACACCTTC.

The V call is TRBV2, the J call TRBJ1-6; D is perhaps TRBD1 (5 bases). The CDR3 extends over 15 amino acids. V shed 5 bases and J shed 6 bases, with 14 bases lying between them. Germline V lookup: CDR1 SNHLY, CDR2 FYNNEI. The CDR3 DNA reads TGTGCCAGCAGTCCGGAGGCAGGGCTTAATTCACCCCTCCACTTT. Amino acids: CASSPEAGLNSPLHF.

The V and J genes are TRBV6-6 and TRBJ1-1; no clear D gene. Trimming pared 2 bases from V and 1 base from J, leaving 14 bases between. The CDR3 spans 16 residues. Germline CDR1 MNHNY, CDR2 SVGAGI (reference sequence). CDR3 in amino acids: CASSYPLAERNTEAFF. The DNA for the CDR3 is TGTGCCAGCAGTTACCCCTTGGCAGAACGGAACACTGAAGCTTTCTTT.

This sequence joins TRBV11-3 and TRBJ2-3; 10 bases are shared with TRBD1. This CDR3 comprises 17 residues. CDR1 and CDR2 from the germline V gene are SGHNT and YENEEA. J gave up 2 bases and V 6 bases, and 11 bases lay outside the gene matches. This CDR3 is CASSSAVGQGNTDTQYF. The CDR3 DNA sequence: TGTGCCAGCAGTTCAGCCGTGGGACAGGGGAACACAGATACGCAGTATTTT.

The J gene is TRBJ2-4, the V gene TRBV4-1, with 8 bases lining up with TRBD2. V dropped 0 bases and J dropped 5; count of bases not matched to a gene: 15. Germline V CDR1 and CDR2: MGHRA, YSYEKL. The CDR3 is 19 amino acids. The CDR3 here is CASSQDFSSATGRENIQYF. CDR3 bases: TGCGCCAGCAGCCAAGATTTCTCATCGGCGACCGGGAGGGAAAACATTCAGTACTTC.

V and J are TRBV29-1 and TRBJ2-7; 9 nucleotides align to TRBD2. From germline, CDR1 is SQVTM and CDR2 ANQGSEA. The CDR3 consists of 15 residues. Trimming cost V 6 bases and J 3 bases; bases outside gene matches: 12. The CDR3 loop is CSVTSSGTSYYEQYF. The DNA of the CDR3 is TGCAGCGTCACTTCATCCGGGACTAGCTACTACGAGCAGTACTTC.